This T cell receptor beta chain was recorded in a study of response to subunit inactivated influenza vaccine. Germline values: CDR1 DFQATT, CDR2 SNEGSKA (reference sequence). CDR3 length: 13 amino acids. V lost 3 bases to trimming and J lost 4 bases, with 13 bases between them. Findings and limits, study-wide: The study's authors posited that every seasonal influenza vaccination enlists few new T cells.

TCRdb ran MiXCR on the RT-PCR reads and lists one entry per CDR3 protein. The table lists about 520,000 distinct CDR3 sequences, about 25% of them singletons, with approximately 1.9% in the top ten. Worth noting for this clonotype: The antigen remains undetermined.

The TCR was taken from a man aged 50-60 years who received an inactivated influenza vaccine. J is TRBJ2-7 and V is TRBV20-1; D perhaps matches TRBD2 (6 bases). The starting material was CD4+ T cells sorted from PBMCs, obtained more than 4 days after vaccination. The CDR3 sequence: CSASGDSLYEQYF. The DNA for the CDR3 is TGCAGTGCTAGCGGGGACTCGCTATACGAGCAGTACTTC.